The next 32 T cell receptor beta chains were all read from a single sample in a study of cytomegalovirus exposure and HLA in healthy donors. 13 Jbeta primers and 60 Vbeta primers were used for the PCR. Here immunoSEQ multiplex PCR was the method, and the copy in TCRdb shows in-frame clones only, minus some. Altogether about 210,000 clones are present, about 85% being singletons, with the ten largest covering 10%. Sequencing was performed on PBMCs. These receptors all stem from a woman in her forties or fifties in good health and CMV-seropositive.

This clone was seen once. The chain is built from TRBV29-1 and TRBJ1-6; 8 bases agree with TRBD1. J lost 7 bases, V lost 6 bases, and 8 bases had no gene match. There are 14 residues in the CDR3. Germline V gives CDR1 SQVTM, CDR2 ANQGSEA. The CDR3 here is CSVGDRGRNSPLHF. CDR3 coding DNA: TGCAGCGTGGGTGACAGGGGTCGGAATTCACCCCTCCACTTT. Drawing the rest from reference TRBV29-1 and TRBJ1-6, the complete variable domain is SAVISQKPSRDICQRGTSLTIQCQVDSQVTMMFWYRQQPGQSLTLIATANQGSEATYESGFVIDKFPISRPNLTFSTLTVSNMSPEDSSIYLCSVGDRGRNSPLHFGNGTRLTVT.

The rearrangement joins TRBV6-4 to TRBJ1-2; TRBD1 aligns across 8 bases. V gave up 6 bases and J gave up 8 bases; unmatched junction bases: 8. The CDR3 spans 13 residues. Germline-derived CDR1 and CDR2 are MRHNA and SNTAGT. As DNA, the CDR3 is TGTGCCAGCAGCCCGGACAGGGTCGGCGGCTACACCTTC. Translation: CASSPDRVGGYTF.

A note on this clone: Other DNA sequences in the same sample also yield this CDR3. The chain links TRBV2 to TRBJ1-1; 7 bases fit TRBD1. J was trimmed by 4 bases and V by 3 bases; bases with no gene match: 5. Germline assignment: CDR1 SNHLY and CDR2 FYNNEI. This CDR3 has 14 amino acids. CDR3 in amino acids: CASSENRGSTEAFF. The CDR3 DNA is TGTGCCAGCAGTGAGAACAGGGGTAGCACTGAAGCTTTCTTT.

DNA of the CDR3: TGTGCCAGCAGTCGGACTATGTCAGAGACCCAGTACTTC. Its translation: CASSRTMSETQYF. V and J are TRBV25-1 and TRBJ2-5; tentative D call: TRBD2 (6 bases). This CDR3 spans 13 amino acids. CDR1 is MGHDK and CDR2 is SYGVNS in the germline V gene. V lost 5 bases and J lost 4, with 11 bases in between.

This chain joins TRBV5-1 and TRBJ1-1, with D perhaps TRBD1 (5 bases). This CDR3 comprises 15 residues. Deletions cut 2 bases from V and 0 bases from J, with 11 bases between. Germline lookup yields CDR1 SGHRS and CDR2 YFSETQ. The CDR3 bases are TGCGCCAGCAGCTTTAGGGGCGAAATGAACACTGAAGCTTTCTTT. This sequence encodes CASSFRGEMNTEAFF.

The chain uses TRBV11-1 and TRBJ2-5; D unresolved. V lost 2 bases, J lost 0 bases, and 7 bases lay in between. Germline V gene lookup returns CDR1 SGHAT and CDR2 FQDESV (reference sequence). The CDR3 is 14 residues long. In DNA form, the CDR3 reads TGTGCCAGCAGCTTATGGGCGCACCAAGAGACCCAGTACTTC. Residues: CASSLWAHQETQYF.

With regard to this clone: Other DNA sequences in the sample encode the same CDR3. The chain employs TRBV7-6 and TRBJ1-1, with TRBD1 as a possible D gene (5 bases). The V end lost 8 bases, the J end lost 10 bases, and 23 bases lay between the germline ends. This CDR3 has 14 amino acids. CDR1 is SGHVS and CDR2 is FNYEAQ in the germline V gene. In DNA form, the CDR3 reads TGTGCCAGCGGGAGGAACCGGGGGGAAAGTGGAGCTTTCTTT. Translation gives CASGRNRGESGAFF. The entire variable domain, with the rest obtained from reference TRBV7-6 and TRBJ1-1, is as follows: GAGVSQSPRYKVTKRGQDVALRCDPISGHVSLYWYRQALGQGPEFLTYFNYEAQQDKSGLPNDRFSAERPEGSISTLTIQRTEQRDSAMYRCASGRNRGESGAFFGQGTRLTVV.

The chain employs TRBV5-1 and TRBJ1-2; 12 nucleotides agree with TRBD1. The V and J ends lost 4 bases and 6 bases, in that order; junction bases with no gene match: 10. Germline V gives CDR1 SGHRS, CDR2 YFSETQ. The CDR3 extends over 16 amino acids. For the CDR3, the DNA is TGCGCCAGCAGCGGGACCGGGACAGGGGGCGCAAATGGCTACACCTTC. Its translation is CASSGTGTGGANGYTF.

The chain couples TRBV28 to TRBJ2-7; 9 bases agree with TRBD1. The CDR3 loop spans 16 amino acids. Germline V gene lookup returns CDR1 MDHEN and CDR2 SYDVKM. After removal of 3 bases from V and 0 bases from J, the junction contained 6 bases not matched to a gene. The CDR3 sequence: CASSFRQGDFSYEQYF. The CDR3 bases are TGTGCCAGCAGTTTCCGACAGGGGGACTTCTCCTACGAGCAGTACTTC. Full variable domain (missing parts from reference TRBV28 and TRBJ2-7): DVKVTQSSRYLVKRTGEKVFLECVQDMDHENMFWYRQDPGLGLRLIYFSYDVKMKEKGDIPEGYSVSREKKERFSLILESASTNQTSMYLCASSFRQGDFSYEQYFGPGTRLTVT.

The rearrangement links TRBV11-2 to TRBJ1-4; D possibly corresponds to TRBD1 (5 bases). This CDR3 comprises 15 residues. Trimming cost V 6 bases and J 7 bases, with 18 bases left between them. Germline values: CDR1 SGHAT, CDR2 FQNNGV. The CDR3 DNA reads as TGTGCCAGCAGTCTCCCCGGCCTGGGGGGTGAAAAACTGTTTTTT. This codes for CASSLPGLGGEKLFF. Full variable domain (outside the CDR3, taken from reference TRBV11-2 and TRBJ1-4): EAGVAQSPRYKIIEKRQSVAFWCNPISGHATLYWYQQILGQGPKLLIQFQNNGVVDDSQLPKDRFSAERLKGVDSTLKIQPAKLEDSAVYLCASSLPGLGGEKLFFGSGTQLSVL.

This chain links TRBV5-1 with TRBJ2-2, with TRBD2 identical over 9 bases. V lost 0 bases to trimming and J lost 2 bases; unmatched junction nucleotides: 8. The CDR3 contains 18 residues. Germline CDR1 reads SGHRS; CDR2 reads YFSETQ. Here the CDR3 DNA reads TGCGCCAGCAGCTTGGGGGCAGCGGGGGGATCTAACACCGGGGAGCTGTTTTTT. Amino acids: CASSLGAAGGSNTGELFF. The full variable domain, with the rest looked up from reference TRBV5-1 and TRBJ2-2, is KAGVTQTPRYLIKTRGQQVTLSCSPISGHRSVSWYQQTPGQGLQFLFEYFSETQRNKGNFPGRFSGRQFSNSRSEMNVSTLELGDSALYLCASSLGAAGGSNTGELFFGEGSRLTVL.

The V gene is TRBV7-9, the J gene TRBJ2-5; TRBD1 aligns across 9 bases. Losses at the gene ends were 2 bases for V and 4 bases for J; bases not matched to a gene: 2. This CDR3 contains 14 residues. Germline values: CDR1 SEHNR, CDR2 FQNEAQ (reference sequence). CDR3 sequence reads: CASSLSDRGETQYF. The CDR3 region has the DNA TGTGCCAGCAGCTTATCGGACAGGGGAGAGACCCAGTACTTC.

The chain is built from TRBV6-4 and TRBJ1-5, with 10 positions matching TRBD1. Germline V gene data show CDR1 as MRHNA and CDR2 as SNTAGT. With V trimmed by 6 bases and J by 2 bases, 4 bases remained unmatched. The CDR3 totals 15 residues. CDR3 region: CASSAGTGGNQPQHF. The DNA for the CDR3 is TGTGCCAGCAGCGCCGGGACAGGGGGCAATCAGCCCCAGCATTTT.

This clone was seen just once. In nucleotides, the CDR3 is TGTGCCACCAGCATAGACCTTAGTAAAAACATTCAGTACTTC. This encodes CATSIDLSKNIQYF. This chain joins TRBV15 and TRBJ2-4; D gene ambiguous. Germline V gene lookup returns CDR1 LNHNV and CDR2 YYDKDF (reference sequence). This CDR3 has 14 residues. Trimming shortened V by 4 bases and J by 4 bases, and 11 bases separated the two germline ends.

A single count supports this clone. The chain links TRBV14 to TRBJ1-6, with D maybe TRBD1 (5 bases). The CDR3 length is 18 residues. Between the trimmed V and J ends, which lost 4 bases and 0 bases, there was a span of 16 bases. CDR1 is SGHDN, CDR2 FVKESK, per germline. This CDR3 reads CASSRGTYRGSYNSPLHF. CDR3 DNA sequence: TGTGCCAGCAGCCGCGGGACCTACAGAGGCTCCTATAATTCACCCCTCCACTTT.

The chain has TRBV5-1 and TRBJ2-7, with 10 nucleotides matching TRBD1. J gave up 4 bases and V 0 bases, and 4 bases lay outside the gene matches. The CDR3 extends over 15 amino acids. CDR1 is SGHRS and CDR2 is YFSETQ in the germline V gene. The CDR3 DNA reads TGCGCCAGCAGCTTGGGGGGACAGGGGAAGTACGAGCAGTACTTC. Translating it yields CASSLGGQGKYEQYF.

This clone came up once. The chain joins TRBV5-5 to TRBJ2-7; 7 nucleotides align to TRBD1. Per the germline V gene, CDR1 is SGHKS and CDR2 is YYEKEE (reference sequence). This CDR3 has 15 residues. Trimming removed 3 bases from V and 2 bases from J; junction bases left unmatched: 8. The chain's CDR3 is CASSSPTGPAYEQYF. The CDR3 DNA reads TGTGCCAGCAGCTCCCCGACAGGGCCAGCCTACGAGCAGTACTTC.

This clone was detected only once. The V call is TRBV6-5, the J call TRBJ1-4; D unclear. This CDR3 spans 14 amino acids. V dropped 3 bases and J dropped 5 bases, with 10 bases sitting between them. CDR1 and CDR2 from the germline V gene are MNHEY and SVGAGI. The CDR3 protein is CASSYILSNEKLFF. CDR3 in DNA: TGTGCCAGCAGTTATATTTTATCGAATGAAAAACTGTTTTTT.

The chain couples TRBV4-3 to TRBJ2-6; D gene unclear. The V and J ends lost 0 bases and 0 bases respectively, with 9 bases between them. This CDR3 is 17 amino acids long. From germline, CDR1 is LGHNA and CDR2 YSLEER. The CDR3 reads CASSQDKSSSGANVLTF. CDR3 sequence (DNA): TGCGCCAGCAGCCAAGATAAATCCAGCTCTGGGGCCAACGTCCTGACTTTC.

The chain uses TRBV28 and TRBJ1-1; no clear D. Trimming left V 7 bases short and J 5 bases short, with 11 bases between. CDR1 is MDHEN and CDR2 is SYDVKM in the germline V gene. The CDR3 length is 12 residues. The CDR3: CASTSMVTEAFF. The CDR3 nucleotides read TGTGCCAGCACGTCTATGGTGACTGAAGCTTTCTTT.

In its sample, this clone was seen once. The gene calls are TRBV30 and TRBJ1-2; no clear D. V lost 0 bases, J lost 13 bases, and 15 bases lay in between. This CDR3 is 12 amino acids long. The germline V gene has CDR1 GTSNPN and CDR2 SVGIG (reference sequence). This chain's CDR3 is CAWSVHRGVSTF. The CDR3 DNA follows: TGTGCCTGGAGTGTACATCGGGGAGTCAGCACCTTC.

The V gene is TRBV27, the J gene TRBJ2-5, with 7 bases aligning to TRBD2. This CDR3 spans 13 amino acids. Germline CDR1 MNHEY, CDR2 SMNVEV (reference sequence). V shed 1 base, J shed 9 bases, and the junction held 5 bases outside the gene matches. Here the CDR3 DNA reads TGTGCCAGCAGTTTATGGGCAGGGAGGGCCCAGTACTTC. It yields the protein CASSLWAGRAQYF.

The chain uses TRBV29-1 and TRBJ2-1; TRBD1 agrees at 12 bases. This CDR3 contains 14 residues. V shed 3 bases, J shed 9 bases, and the junction held 6 bases outside the gene matches. CDR1 and CDR2 from the germline V gene are SQVTM and ANQGSEA. CDR3 amino acids: CSVEPGTGGREQFF. The CDR3 DNA reads as TGCAGCGTTGAGCCAGGGACAGGGGGCCGTGAGCAGTTCTTC.

The CDR3 reads CASSLVVSGEVEQFF. CDR3 coding DNA: TGTGCCAGCAGCTTAGTTGTCAGTGGGGAGGTGGAGCAGTTCTTC. The rearrangement joins TRBV7-2 to TRBJ2-1, with TRBD2 as a possible D gene (6 bases). Trimming took 1 base from V and 10 from J, leaving 17 bases between them. The CDR3 loop spans 15 amino acids. Germline values: CDR1 SGHTA, CDR2 FQGNSA.

The chain combines TRBV2 with TRBJ2-7, with D tentatively TRBD1 (5 bases). This CDR3 has 12 amino acids. Per germline, CDR1 SNHLY and CDR2 FYNNEI. The V and J ends lost 7 bases and 3 bases respectively, with 10 bases between them. In DNA, the CDR3 is TGTGCCAGCAACCTAGACAGCTACGAGCAGTACTTC. Its translation: CASNLDSYEQYF.

The gene calls are TRBV2 and TRBJ2-1; D not certain. V gave up 4 bases and J gave up 4 bases, with 5 bases separating them. This CDR3 contains 12 residues. Germline V lookup: CDR1 SNHLY, CDR2 FYNNEI. CDR3 sequence: CASSVQYNEQFF. In DNA, the CDR3 is TGTGCCAGCAGTGTGCAGTACAATGAGCAGTTCTTC. Full variable domain (remainder filled in from reference TRBV2 and TRBJ2-1): EPEVTQTPSHQVTQMGQEVILRCVPISNHLYFYWYRQILGQKVEFLVSFYNNEISEKSEIFDDQFSVERPDGSNFTLKIRSTKLEDSAMYFCASSVQYNEQFFGPGTRLTVL.

The chain joins TRBV5-8 to TRBJ2-3; D ambiguous. From germline, CDR1 is SGHTS and CDR2 YDEGEE. Trimming took off 2 bases at V and 2 bases at J, with 9 bases between the two ends. CDR3 length equals 14 residues. CDR3 region: CASSFTEVTDTQYF. The CDR3 region has the DNA TGTGCCAGCAGCTTCACAGAAGTCACAGATACGCAGTATTTT.

The chain is built from TRBV9 and TRBJ2-1; D might be TRBD2 (7 bases). The ends were cut back, 7 bases at V and 0 bases at J, with 14 bases in the middle. The CDR3 is 15 residues long. Germline V gene lookup returns CDR1 SGDLS and CDR2 YYNGEE. CDR3 sequence (DNA): TGTGCCAGCGGGACTACAGGGAGCTCCTACAATGAGCAGTTCTTC. This encodes CASGTTGSSYNEQFF.

The chain combines TRBV7-9 with TRBJ2-5; possibly TRBD1 for D (5 bases). The V end lost 0 bases, the J end lost 1 base, and 6 bases lay between the germline ends. The CDR3 consists of 14 residues. Germline CDR1 SEHNR, CDR2 FQNEAQ (reference sequence). In DNA form, the CDR3 reads TGTGCCAGCAGCTTAGCAGGGGTCCAAGAGACCCAGTACTTC. Protein sequence: CASSLAGVQETQYF.

The V gene is TRBV21-1, the J gene TRBJ1-5; the D call TRBD1 from the table was never checked on the DNA. TRBV21-1 has pseudogene status. The CDR3 contains 16 residues. The CDR3 coding sequence is TGTGCCAGCAGCAAATGGAGACAGGGAAACAATCAGCCCCAGCATTTT. It is translated as CASSKWRQGNNQPQHF.

V gene TRBV5-1 combines with J gene TRBJ2-3; 7 nucleotides align to TRBD1. Trimming removed 3 bases from V and 5 bases from J; junction bases left unmatched: 12. Germline CDR1 and CDR2: SGHRS and YFSETQ. This CDR3 region has 16 residues. CDR3 region: CASSSLQRGQGDTQYF. The CDR3 DNA reads TGCGCCAGCAGCTCCCTACAAAGGGGGCAAGGAGATACGCAGTATTTT.

This chain links TRBV28 with TRBJ2-5; TRBD1 agrees at 11 bases. The DNA end lines up better with TRBJ2-7; the J call may be wrong. The length of the CDR3 is 15 residues. Germline lookup yields CDR1 MDHEN and CDR2 SYDVKM. The CDR3 region is CASSSRTGGRSEQYF. The CDR3 coding sequence is TGTGCCAGCAGTTCGCGGACAGGGGGCAGGTCCGAGCAGTACTTC.